This T cell receptor beta chain was sequenced for a study of vaccination and CD4 T cells after COVID-19. Study context: A median of approximately 72 days (range 14 to 241) separated dose two from the taking of post-vaccine samples.

The assay that was used to sequence DNA from cultured CD4+ T cells was the Oncomine TCR Beta short-read assay. TCRdb itself ran the PCR reads through MiXCR, one entry per CDR3 protein. The sample carries 7,600 or so distinct CDR3 sequences, around three fifths recorded once. As for this clonotype: No antigen is known for it.

CDR1 and CDR2 from the germline V gene are DFQATT and SNEGSKA (reference sequence). Trimming took off 3 bases at V and 0 bases at J, with 15 bases between the two ends. The CDR3 is 16 amino acids. Documented treatment: roughly 11-day PBMC culture with coronavirus spike peptide pools or control peptides (ViraFEST assay). The material was cultured CD4+ T cells from blood, obtained after SARS-CoV-2 vaccination. The V and J genes are TRBV20-1 and TRBJ1-3, with D possibly matching TRBD1 (6 bases). The TCR sequence derives from a human donor with COVID-19. CDR3 amino acids: CSASRPGQASGNTIYF. The CDR3 region has the DNA TGCAGTGCTAGCCGACCGGGACAAGCCTCTGGAAACACCATATATTTT.